The sequence of this TCR beta chain was determined in a study of tissue T cells after allogeneic stem cell transplantation (dated 2022 in TCRdb). About the full investigation: The study profiled TCR beta repertoires in many tissues obtained from research autopsies of patients with and without GVHD, and also in mouse models of GVHD. The human arm was a prospective observational study without blinding or randomization.

With respect to this clone: This clone's antigen is unknown. Note that gene names and germline sequences for this receptor are mouse ones. Coverage ceases 1 residue before the CDR3 finishes, and the germline J gene fills in the end.

Overall study results and their limits: In both patients and mice, T cells from blood and spleen covered only a limited part of the TCR repertoire found in tissues. The patient cohort was small and clinically heterogeneous, and sampling depth was acknowledged as a limitation. Within patients, how anatomically similar tissues were was a major factor shaping TCR repertoire composition, regardless of disease or transplant status. The study did not establish which tissue TCRs were alloreactive or antigen-specific, and some clones may have been host cells that persisted. Only a few T cell clones appeared in more than one patient, yet motif-based clustering showed tissue-specific repertoire signatures that were shared between patients.

At the junction V is shortened by 2 bases and J by 2 bases; bases outside the gene matches: 0. Spanning cysteine to phenylalanine, the CDR3 consists of 15 amino acids. Shown are 42 bases from within the CDR3, in frame from base 1. The germline V gene gives CDR1 as NSHNY and CDR2 as SYGAGN. Library preparation was by the immunoSEQ multiplex PCR assay. Adaptive Biotechnologies performed TCRbeta CDR3 sequencing at survey depth and reported CDR3 sequences, V/J genes, productive frequency, and template counts. TCR beta CDR3 regions were amplified from genomic DNA rather than RNA. The authors' pipeline ran thus. Jensen-Shannon divergence was used to quantify pairwise repertoire overlap between tissues, with a value of 1 indicating complete divergence and a value of 0 indicating identical repertoires. Tissues were grouped by single-linkage agglomerative hierarchical clustering of pairwise JSD values, and the clustering results were shown as dendrograms. All patient samples were analyzed with GLIPH2 using simulation_depth 1000, kmer_min_depth 3 and cdr3_length_cutoff 8, and only groups containing more than two unique CDR3s were kept. A standardized tissue-overlap score was calculated by extrapolating Jaccard GLIPH-group overlap across patients to a standard repertoire size of 1000 clones. Linear mixed-effect models, with tissue included as a fixed effect and individual included as a random effect, were used to assess associations of diversity with clinical or experimental variables. TCRdb provides this immuneACCESS table in a form limited to in-frame rearrangements. Some clones are lacking; in checked studies, under half of them reflect an unresolved V gene, and why the rest are absent is not known. The D gene and trimming were derived from the DNA, and the V and J assignments and clone size from that table. In all, the sample holds some 48,000 clones, and roughly four fifths of those were seen once. The ten top clones hold roughly 0.77% of the sample.

The sequenced material came from sorted cells pooled from one or two spleens. The rearrangement combines TRBV13-1 with TRBJ1-3, and 11 bases in between align with TRBD1. The sequence came from a pool of C57BL/6 mice in good health. The CDR3 DNA, read in part, is TGTGCCAGCAGTGAGGGACAGGGGGCTGGAAATACGCTCTAT. It encodes CASSEGQGAGNTLY. The whole CDR3 reads CASSEGQGAGNTLYF.